This entry lists 17 T cell receptor beta chains sequenced from one sample in a study of control samples from healthy donors and cancer patients. This table comes from immunoSEQ multiplex PCR, and its TCRdb copy is limited to in-frame clones, with some not included. The sample yields fewer than 200,000 clones, about 87% seen once. The specimen was blood. The receptors here all came from a man younger than 40 in good health.

This clone was detected a few times. V gene TRBV4-2 combines with J gene TRBJ1-5; perhaps TRBD1 as D (6 bases). Trimming took off 5 bases at V and 7 bases at J, with 15 bases between the two ends. CDR3 length: 14 amino acids. In germline, CDR1 is LGHNA, CDR2 YNFKEQ. CDR3 sequence reads: CASSYTGNNQPQHF. CDR3 nucleotide sequence: TGTGCCAGCAGCTATACAGGGAATAACCAGCCCCAGCATTTT.

CDR3 protein: CATSDSQGLALNNEQFF. The DNA for the CDR3 is TGTGCCACCAGTGATTCGCAGGGGCTAGCCCTCAACAATGAGCAGTTCTTC. V is TRBV24-1 and J is TRBJ2-1; D may be TRBD1 (6 bases). The length of the CDR3 is 17 residues. V gave up 2 bases and J gave up 5 bases, with 18 bases separating them. Germline CDR1 is KGHDR and CDR2 is SFDVKD.

This chain connects TRBV16 to TRBJ1-3, with unresolved D. The CDR3 contains 14 residues. CDR1 and CDR2 (germline): KGHSY, FQNENV. Trimming removed 3 bases at V and 0 bases at J, with 6 bases between. CDR3 nucleotides: TGTGCCAGCAGCCACGGCGGCTCTGGAAACACCATATATTTT. Its protein product is CASSHGGSGNTIYF.

V and J are TRBV15 and TRBJ1-1; D is uncertain. Germline lookup yields CDR1 LNHNV and CDR2 YYDKDF (reference sequence). The CDR3 contains 15 residues. V lost 5 bases and J 1 base, leaving 14 bases between the germline ends. The CDR3 protein is CATSSSTDGNTEAFF. The CDR3 nucleotides are TGTGCCACCAGCTCCTCAACTGACGGGAACACTGAAGCTTTCTTT.

V gene TRBV5-1 combines with J gene TRBJ1-2, with D perhaps matching TRBD1 (5 bases). Trimming took off 0 bases at V and 2 bases at J, with 5 bases between the two ends. The CDR3 runs 13 residues. Germline V gives CDR1 SGHRS, CDR2 YFSETQ. The CDR3 DNA follows: TGCGCCAGCAGCTTGGCAGGGAACTATGGCTACACCTTC. It specifies CASSLAGNYGYTF.

This chain links TRBV2 with TRBJ2-7, with D possibly called TRBD1 or TRBD2 (5 bases each). V was pared by 9 bases and J by 3 bases, with 12 bases between. The germline V gene has CDR1 SNHLY and CDR2 FYNNEI. CDR3 length equals 12 residues. CDR3 bases: TGTGCCAGTATACGGGACGGCTACGAGCAGTACTTC. As protein: CASIRDGYEQYF.

This clone was detected many times. Germline is not matched at one junction end, which may reflect a read error. The V call is TRBV7-4, the J call TRBJ1-2; TRBD1 aligns across 7 bases. This CDR3 contains 16 residues. The germline CDR1 and CDR2 sequences are SGHVT and SQSDAQ. The CDR3 DNA sequence: TGTGCCAGCAGCTTTACTTTTCTCTGGACAGGACCGGGTAGAGGCTTC. As protein: CASSFTFLWTGPGRGF.

V is TRBV27 and J is TRBJ1-4; no reliable D call. This CDR3 spans 15 amino acids. V lost 0 bases, J lost 7 bases, and 12 bases lay in between. Germline V gene data show CDR1 as MNHEY and CDR2 as SMNVEV (reference sequence). CDR3 loop: CASSLSPGRSEKLFF. DNA for the CDR3: TGTGCCAGCAGTTTATCGCCGGGTCGGAGTGAAAAACTGTTTTTT.

The V call is TRBV28, the J call TRBJ1-1; D might be TRBD1 (6 bases). The CDR3 loop spans 14 amino acids. V was pared by 3 bases and J by 8 bases, with 16 bases between. CDR1 is MDHEN and CDR2 is SYDVKM in the germline V gene. CDR3 coding DNA: TGTGCCAGCAGTTTGGGGGGGGGCGGGGGCGAAGCTTTCTTT. Its protein is CASSLGGGGGEAFF.

DNA for the CDR3: TGTGCCACCAGTGGGACAGGGACAGCTCAGTACTTC. Amino acids: CATSGTGTAQYF. The chain has TRBV24-1 and TRBJ2-5, with TRBD1 matching over 8 bases. Per the germline V gene, CDR1 is KGHDR and CDR2 is SFDVKD. Trimming at V came to 5 bases and at J to 11 bases, leaving 6 bases not matched to a gene. The CDR3 extends over 12 amino acids.

The chain employs TRBV6-2 or TRBV6-3 and TRBJ1-4; 8 bases are a match to TRBD1. Germline V lookup: CDR1 MNHEY, CDR2 SVGEGT. The CDR3 covers 12 residues. Trimming cost V 5 bases and J 8 bases; bases outside gene matches: 1. In DNA form, the CDR3 reads TGTGCCAGCAGTCGGGACAGGGAAAAACTGTTTTTT. This gives the protein CASSRDREKLFF.

The V gene is TRBV5-4, the J gene TRBJ1-4, with D perhaps matching TRBD1 (6 bases). Trimming stripped 0 bases from V and 8 bases from J, with 11 bases between. In germline, CDR1 is SGHNT, CDR2 YYREEE (reference sequence). CDR3 length: 14 amino acids. In nucleotides, the CDR3 is TGTGCCAGCAGCTTGGCAGGGGATGGCGAAAAACTGTTTTTT. It codes for CASSLAGDGEKLFF. Based on the CDR3 plus reference TRBV5-4 and TRBJ1-4, the full variable domain is ETGVTQSPTHLIKTRGQQVTLRCSSQSGHNTVSWYQQALGQGPQFIFQYYREEENGRGNFPPRFSGLQFPNYSSELNVNALELDDSALYLCASSLAGDGEKLFFGSGTQLSVL.

This rearrangement joins TRBV2 to TRBJ2-7, with D perhaps TRBD1 or TRBD2 (5 bases each). Trimming shortened V by 2 bases and J by 3 bases, and 11 bases separated the two germline ends. The V gene's germline CDR1 is SNHLY and CDR2 FYNNEI. The CDR3 covers 14 residues. This CDR3 is CASSEQGPHYEQYF. In DNA, the CDR3 is TGTGCCAGCAGTGAACAGGGACCCCACTACGAGCAGTACTTC.

This chain uses TRBV20-1 with TRBJ1-4; the D is unclear. The V end lost 7 bases, the J end lost 8 bases, and 11 bases lay between the germline ends. The CDR3 runs to 11 residues. Germline V gives CDR1 DFQATT, CDR2 SNEGSKA (reference sequence). In DNA form, the CDR3 reads TGCAGTGTAGTATTAGGGGAAAAACTGTTTTTT. Translation: CSVVLGEKLFF.

This chain links TRBV7-3 with TRBJ2-7; D is unclear. The CDR3 is made up of 13 amino acids. Germline V gives CDR1 SGHTA, CDR2 FQGTGA. V was cut by 2 bases and J by 4 bases, with 9 bases left in between. CDR3 protein: CASSLRPQYEQYF. The CDR3 bases are TGTGCCAGCAGCTTACGTCCCCAGTACGAGCAGTACTTC.

V gene TRBV7-9 combines with J gene TRBJ2-2; D tentatively fits TRBD1 or TRBD2 (6 bases each). CDR1 and CDR2 from the germline V gene are SEHNR and FQNEAQ (reference sequence). Trimming took off 5 bases at V and 4 bases at J, with 17 bases between the two ends. The CDR3 runs 16 residues. The CDR3 sequence is CASSPSMGGATGELFF. CDR3 in DNA: TGTGCCAGCAGCCCCTCGATGGGGGGCGCCACCGGGGAGCTGTTTTTT. Combining the CDR3 with reference TRBV7-9 and TRBJ2-2 gives the whole variable domain DTGVSQNPRHKITKRGQNVTFRCDPISEHNRLYWYRQTLGQGPEFLTYFQNEAQLEKSRLLSDRFSAERPKGSFSTLEIQRTEQGDSAMYLCASSPSMGGATGELFFGEGSRLTVL.

The J gene is TRBJ1-6, the V gene TRBV19; 9 nucleotides match TRBD1. V gave up 4 bases and J gave up 14 bases; unmatched junction bases: 3. This CDR3 has 12 residues. Germline V lookup: CDR1 LNHDA, CDR2 SQIVND (reference sequence). The CDR3 is CASSKQGATLHF. The CDR3 coding sequence is TGTGCCAGTAGTAAACAGGGGGCTACCCTCCACTTT.